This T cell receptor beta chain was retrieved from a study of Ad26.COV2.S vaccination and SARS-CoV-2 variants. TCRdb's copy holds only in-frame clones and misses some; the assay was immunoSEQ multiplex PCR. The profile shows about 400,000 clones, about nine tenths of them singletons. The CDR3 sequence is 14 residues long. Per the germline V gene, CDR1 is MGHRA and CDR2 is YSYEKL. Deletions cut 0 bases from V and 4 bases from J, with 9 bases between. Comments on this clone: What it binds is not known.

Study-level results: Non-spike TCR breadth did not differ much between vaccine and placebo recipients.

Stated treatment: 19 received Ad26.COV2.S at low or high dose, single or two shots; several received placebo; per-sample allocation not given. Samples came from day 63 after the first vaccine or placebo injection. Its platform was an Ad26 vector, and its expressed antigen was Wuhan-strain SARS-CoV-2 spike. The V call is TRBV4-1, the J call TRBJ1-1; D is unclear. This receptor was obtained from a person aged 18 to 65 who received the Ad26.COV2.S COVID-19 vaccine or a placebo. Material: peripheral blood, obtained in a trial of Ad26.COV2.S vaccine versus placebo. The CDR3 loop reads CASSQDWGATEAFF. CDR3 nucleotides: TGCGCCAGCAGCCAAGATTGGGGTGCCACTGAAGCTTTCTTT.